This T cell receptor beta chain derives from a study of radiation and T cells in renal cell carcinoma. General observations from the study: Without pretreatment biopsies, baseline tumor clonotype presence was undetermined.

As for time point: baseline pretreatment blood. Described treatment: 15 Gy SBRT to primary tumor, nephrectomy 4 weeks later. The table came from immunoSEQ multiplex PCR; TCRdb's copy has only in-frame clones and leaves some out. The data hold 100,000 to 150,000 clones, with 80% to 85% observed a single time. The germline V gene has CDR1 SGHVS and CDR2 FQNEAQ. The CDR3 spans 15 residues. V dropped 5 bases and J dropped 3; count of bases not matched to a gene: 10. This clone was found once. Its specificity is unknown. The material was blood, obtained from a patient whose treatment included radiotherapy and nephrectomy. The chain couples TRBV7-8 to TRBJ2-7, with 7 bases that match TRBD1. This TCR derives from an older woman with renal cell carcinoma. CDR3 in amino acids: CASSPGQDAFYEQYF. The CDR3 DNA follows: TGTGCCAGCAGCCCCGGACAGGACGCTTTCTACGAGCAGTACTTC.